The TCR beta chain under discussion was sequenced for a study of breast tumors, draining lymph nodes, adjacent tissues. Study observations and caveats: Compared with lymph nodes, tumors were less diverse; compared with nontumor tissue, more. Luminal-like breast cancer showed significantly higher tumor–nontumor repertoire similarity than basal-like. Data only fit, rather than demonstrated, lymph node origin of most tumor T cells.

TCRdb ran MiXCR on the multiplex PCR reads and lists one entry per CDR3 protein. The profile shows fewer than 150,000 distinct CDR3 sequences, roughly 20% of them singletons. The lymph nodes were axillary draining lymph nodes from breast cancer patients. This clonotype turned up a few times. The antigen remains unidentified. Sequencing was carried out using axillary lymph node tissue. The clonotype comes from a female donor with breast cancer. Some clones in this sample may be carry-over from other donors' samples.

This CDR3 is CASSLGTGSEPQHF. DNA of the CDR3: TGTGCCAGCAGTCTCGGGACAGGGAGTGAGCCCCAGCATTTT. The chain is built from TRBV27 and TRBJ1-5; 9 nucleotides line up with TRBD1. The V segment lost 5 bases and the J segment 8 bases; nucleotides outside the gene matches: 7. This CDR3 contains 14 residues. Looked up from germline, CDR1 is MNHEY and CDR2 is SMNVEV (reference sequence).